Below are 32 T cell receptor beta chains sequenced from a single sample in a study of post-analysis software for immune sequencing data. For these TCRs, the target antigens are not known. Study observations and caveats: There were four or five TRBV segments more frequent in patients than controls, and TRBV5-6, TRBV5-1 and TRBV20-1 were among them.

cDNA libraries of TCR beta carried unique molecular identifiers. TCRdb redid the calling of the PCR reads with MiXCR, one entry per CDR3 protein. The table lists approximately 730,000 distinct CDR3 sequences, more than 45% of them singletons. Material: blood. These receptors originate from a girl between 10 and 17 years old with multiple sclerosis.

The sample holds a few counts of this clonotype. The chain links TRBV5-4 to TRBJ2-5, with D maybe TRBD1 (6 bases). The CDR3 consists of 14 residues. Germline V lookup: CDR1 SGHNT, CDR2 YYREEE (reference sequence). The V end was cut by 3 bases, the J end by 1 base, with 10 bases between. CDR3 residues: CASSSRTAQETQYF. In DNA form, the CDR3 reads TGTGCCAGCAGCTCCCGGACAGCCCAAGAGACCCAGTACTTC.

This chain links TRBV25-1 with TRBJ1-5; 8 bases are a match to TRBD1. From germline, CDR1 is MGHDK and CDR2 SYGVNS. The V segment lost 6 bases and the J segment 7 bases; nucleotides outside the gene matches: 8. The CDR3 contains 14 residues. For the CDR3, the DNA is TGTGCCAGCAGCGAACAGGGGGAGGGACAGCCCCAGCATTTT. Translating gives CASSEQGEGQPQHF.

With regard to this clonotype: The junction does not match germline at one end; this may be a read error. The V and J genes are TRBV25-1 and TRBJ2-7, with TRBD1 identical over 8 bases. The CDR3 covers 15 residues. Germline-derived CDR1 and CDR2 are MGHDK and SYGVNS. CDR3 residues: CTSSEGTGLTYEQYF. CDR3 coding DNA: TGTACCAGCAGTGAAGGGACAGGTCTTACCTACGAGCAGTACTTC.

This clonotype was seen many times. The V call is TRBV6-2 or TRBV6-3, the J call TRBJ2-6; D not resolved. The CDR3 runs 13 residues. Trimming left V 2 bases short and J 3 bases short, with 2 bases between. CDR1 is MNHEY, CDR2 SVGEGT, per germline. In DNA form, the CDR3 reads TGTGCCAGCAGTTACGGTGGGGCCAACGTCCTGACTTTC. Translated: CASSYGGANVLTF.

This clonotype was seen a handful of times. CDR3 sequence reads: CASSATSGTLSTDTQYF. CDR3 DNA: TGCGCCAGCAGCGCTACTAGCGGGACACTATCAACAGATACGCAGTATTTT. The chain couples TRBV4-3 to TRBJ2-3; 10 nucleotides align to TRBD2. Germline V gene data show CDR1 as LGHNA and CDR2 as YSLEER. The CDR3 is made up of 17 amino acids. The V and J ends lost 5 bases and 3 bases, in that order; junction bases with no gene match: 11.

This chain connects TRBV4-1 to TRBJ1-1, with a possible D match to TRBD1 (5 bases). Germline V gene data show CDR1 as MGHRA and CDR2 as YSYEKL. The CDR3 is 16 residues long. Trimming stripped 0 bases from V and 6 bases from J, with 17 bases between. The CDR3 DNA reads TGCGCCAGCAGCCAAGATTACTGGGGGTTGGAATCTGAAGCTTTCTTT. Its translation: CASSQDYWGLESEAFF.

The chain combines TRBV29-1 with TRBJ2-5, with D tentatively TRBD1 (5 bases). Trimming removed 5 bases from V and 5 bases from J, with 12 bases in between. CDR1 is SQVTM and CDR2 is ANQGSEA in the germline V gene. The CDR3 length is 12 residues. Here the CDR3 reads CSVLGVEETQYF. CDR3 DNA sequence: TGCAGCGTTCTAGGGGTTGAGGAGACCCAGTACTTC.

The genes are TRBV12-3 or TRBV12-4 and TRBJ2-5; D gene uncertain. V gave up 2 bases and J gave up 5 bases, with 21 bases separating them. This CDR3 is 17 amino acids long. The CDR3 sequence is CASSLFALSNFWETQYF. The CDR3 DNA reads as TGTGCCAGCAGTTTATTTGCCCTTTCAAATTTTTGGGAGACCCAGTACTTC.

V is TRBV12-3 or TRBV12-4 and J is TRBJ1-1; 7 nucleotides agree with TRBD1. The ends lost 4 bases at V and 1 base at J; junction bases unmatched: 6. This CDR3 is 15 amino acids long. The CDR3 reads CASSSTRQGNTEAFF. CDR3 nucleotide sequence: TGTGCCAGCAGTTCCACAAGACAGGGGAACACTGAAGCTTTCTTT.

The CDR3: CASSSRTSGIGNEQFF. The CDR3 nucleotides read TGTGCCAGCAGCTCTAGGACTAGCGGGATAGGGAATGAGCAGTTCTTC. V and J are TRBV7-2 and TRBJ2-1; 12 positions match TRBD2. Germline values: CDR1 SGHTA, CDR2 FQGNSA. V was pared by 4 bases and J by 7 bases, with 8 bases of the junction left unmatched. This CDR3 spans 16 amino acids. Complete variable domain (other parts from reference TRBV7-2 and TRBJ2-1): GAGVSQSPSNKVTEKGKDVELRCDPISGHTALYWYRQSLGQGLEFLIYFQGNSAPDKSGLPSDRFSAERTGGSVSTLTIQRTQQEDSAVYLCASSSRTSGIGNEQFFGPGTRLTVL.

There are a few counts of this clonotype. CDR3 DNA sequence: TGTGCCAGCAGCTTACTTCTCGGGAACGGGGCCAACGTCCTGACTTTC. Its translation is CASSLLLGNGANVLTF. J is TRBJ2-6 and V is TRBV7-9; a possible D gene is TRBD2 (5 bases). This CDR3 spans 16 amino acids. Per the germline V gene, CDR1 is SEHNR and CDR2 is FQNEAQ (reference sequence). V was cut by 2 bases and J by 4 bases, with 12 bases left in between.

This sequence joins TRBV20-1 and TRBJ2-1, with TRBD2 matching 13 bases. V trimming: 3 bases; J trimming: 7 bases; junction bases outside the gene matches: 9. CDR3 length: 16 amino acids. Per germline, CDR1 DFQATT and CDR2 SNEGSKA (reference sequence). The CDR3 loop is CSASLFGLAGENEQFF. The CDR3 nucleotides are TGCAGTGCTAGTCTTTTCGGACTAGCGGGAGAGAATGAGCAGTTCTTC.

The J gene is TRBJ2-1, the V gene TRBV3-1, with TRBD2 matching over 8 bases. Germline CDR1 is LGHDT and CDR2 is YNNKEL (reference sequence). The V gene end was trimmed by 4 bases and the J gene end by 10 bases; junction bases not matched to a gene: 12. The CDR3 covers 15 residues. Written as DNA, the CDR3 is TGTGCCAGCAGCCCCCGACGGGGGGGCCAGGGCGAGCAGTTCTTC. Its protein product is CASSPRRGGQGEQFF.

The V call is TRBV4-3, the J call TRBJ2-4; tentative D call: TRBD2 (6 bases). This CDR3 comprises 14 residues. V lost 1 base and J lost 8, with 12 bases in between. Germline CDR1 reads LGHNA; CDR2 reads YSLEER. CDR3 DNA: TGCGCCAGCAGCCAAGCGGAGGGGCAGGACATTCAGTACTTC. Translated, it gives CASSQAEGQDIQYF.

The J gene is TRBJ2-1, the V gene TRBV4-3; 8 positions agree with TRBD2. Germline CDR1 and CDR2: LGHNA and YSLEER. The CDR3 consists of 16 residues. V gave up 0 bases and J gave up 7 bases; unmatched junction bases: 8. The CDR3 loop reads CASSQDGAGAGNEQFF. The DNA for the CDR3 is TGCGCCAGCAGCCAAGATGGAGCGGGGGCTGGGAATGAGCAGTTCTTC.

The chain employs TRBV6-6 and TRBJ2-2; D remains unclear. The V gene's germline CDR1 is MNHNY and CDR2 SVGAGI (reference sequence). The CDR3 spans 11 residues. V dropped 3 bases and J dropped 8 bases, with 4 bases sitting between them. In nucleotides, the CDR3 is TGTGCCAGCAGTTATCCGGGGGAGCTGTTTTTT. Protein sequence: CASSYPGELFF.

CDR3 loop: CASSWMDSLYGYTF. The CDR3, as DNA: TGTGCCAGCAGTTGGATGGACAGCCTCTATGGCTACACCTTC. V usage is TRBV6-2 or TRBV6-3 and J usage is TRBJ1-2, with D maybe TRBD1 (6 bases). Germline values: CDR1 MNHEY, CDR2 SVGEGT. The CDR3 is 14 residues long. Trimming cost V 4 bases and J 4 bases, with 13 bases left between them.

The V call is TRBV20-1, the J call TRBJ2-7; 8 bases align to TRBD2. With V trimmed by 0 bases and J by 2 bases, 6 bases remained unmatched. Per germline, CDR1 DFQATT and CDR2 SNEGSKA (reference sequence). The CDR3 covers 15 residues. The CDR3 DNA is TGCAGTGCTAGAGATAAGCGGGGGAAAACCTACGAGCAGTACTTC. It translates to CSARDKRGKTYEQYF.

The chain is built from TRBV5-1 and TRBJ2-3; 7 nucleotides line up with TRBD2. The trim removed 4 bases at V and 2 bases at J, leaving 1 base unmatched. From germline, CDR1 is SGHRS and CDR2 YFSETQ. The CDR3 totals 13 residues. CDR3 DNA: TGCGCCAGCAGCCGGGAGGACACAGATACGCAGTATTTT. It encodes CASSREDTDTQYF.

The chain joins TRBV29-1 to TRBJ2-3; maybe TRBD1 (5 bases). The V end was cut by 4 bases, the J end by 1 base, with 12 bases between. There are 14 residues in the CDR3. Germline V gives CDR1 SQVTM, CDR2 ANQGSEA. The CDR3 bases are TGCAGCGTTGTCCCAGGGTCCGGCACAGATACGCAGTATTTT. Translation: CSVVPGSGTDTQYF.

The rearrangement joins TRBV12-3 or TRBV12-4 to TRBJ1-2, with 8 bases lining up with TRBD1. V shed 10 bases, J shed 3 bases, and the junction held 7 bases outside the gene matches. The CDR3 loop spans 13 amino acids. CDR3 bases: TGTGCCACAAAACAGGGGGGACACTATGGCTACACCTTC. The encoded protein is CATKQGGHYGYTF.

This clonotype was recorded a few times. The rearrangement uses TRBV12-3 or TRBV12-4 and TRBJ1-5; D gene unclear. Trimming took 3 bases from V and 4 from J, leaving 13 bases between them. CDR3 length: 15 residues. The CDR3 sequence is CASSFGENGNQPQHF. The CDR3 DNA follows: TGTGCCAGCAGTTTTGGGGAGAATGGAAATCAGCCCCAGCATTTT.

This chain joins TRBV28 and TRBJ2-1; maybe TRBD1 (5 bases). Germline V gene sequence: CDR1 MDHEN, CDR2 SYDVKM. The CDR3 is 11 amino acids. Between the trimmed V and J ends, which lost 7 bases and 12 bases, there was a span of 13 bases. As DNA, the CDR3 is TGTGCCAGCACCTATAGGGGTGGGCAGTTCTTC. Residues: CASTYRGGQFF.

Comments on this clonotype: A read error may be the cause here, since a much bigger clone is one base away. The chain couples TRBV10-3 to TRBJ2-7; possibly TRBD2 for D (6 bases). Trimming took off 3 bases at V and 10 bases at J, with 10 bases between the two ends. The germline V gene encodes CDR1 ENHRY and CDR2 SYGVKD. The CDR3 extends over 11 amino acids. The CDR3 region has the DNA TGTGCCATCAGTGATGGGGAGGCCCAGTACTTC. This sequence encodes CAISDGEAQYF.

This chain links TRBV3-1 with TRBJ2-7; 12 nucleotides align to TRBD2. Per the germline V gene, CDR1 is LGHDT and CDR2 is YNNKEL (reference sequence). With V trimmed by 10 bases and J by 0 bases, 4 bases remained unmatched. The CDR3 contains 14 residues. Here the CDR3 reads CATSTSGGSYEQYF. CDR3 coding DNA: TGTGCCACTTCGACTAGCGGGGGCTCCTACGAGCAGTACTTC.

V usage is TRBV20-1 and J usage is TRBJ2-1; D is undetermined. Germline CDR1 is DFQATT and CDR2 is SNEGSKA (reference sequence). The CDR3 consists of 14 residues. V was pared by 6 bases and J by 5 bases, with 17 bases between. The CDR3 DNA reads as TGCAGTGCCGCGCGGTGGGATAATGACAATGAGCAGTTCTTC. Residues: CSAARWDNDNEQFF.

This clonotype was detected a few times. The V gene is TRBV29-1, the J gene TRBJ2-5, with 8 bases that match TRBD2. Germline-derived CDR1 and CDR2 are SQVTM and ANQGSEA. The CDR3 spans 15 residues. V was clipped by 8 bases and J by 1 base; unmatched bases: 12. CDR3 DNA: TGCAGCTTCGGACCAAGCGGGAGCCCCCAAGAGACCCAGTACTTC. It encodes CSFGPSGSPQETQYF.

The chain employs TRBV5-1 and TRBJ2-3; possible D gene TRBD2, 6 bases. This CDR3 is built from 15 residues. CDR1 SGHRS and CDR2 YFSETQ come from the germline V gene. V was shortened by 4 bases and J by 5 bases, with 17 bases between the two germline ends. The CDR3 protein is CASSRGTPNGDTQYF. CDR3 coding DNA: TGCGCCAGCAGCCGCGGGACCCCCAACGGAGATACGCAGTATTTT.

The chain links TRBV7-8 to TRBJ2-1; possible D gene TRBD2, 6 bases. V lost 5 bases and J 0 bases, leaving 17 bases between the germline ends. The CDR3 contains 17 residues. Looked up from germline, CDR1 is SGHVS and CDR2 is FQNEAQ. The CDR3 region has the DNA TGTGCCAGCAGCAAGTGGAGGGCGGGCCCCTCCTACAATGAGCAGTTCTTC. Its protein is CASSKWRAGPSYNEQFF.

The CDR3 reads CASTGHSYNEQFF. The CDR3 coding sequence is TGTGCCAGCACTGGACACTCTTACAATGAGCAGTTCTTC. The chain uses TRBV7-9 and TRBJ2-1; possible D gene TRBD1, 5 bases. The germline V and J ends were trimmed by 7 bases and 4 bases, with 11 bases remaining between them. CDR1 and CDR2 from the germline V gene are SEHNR and FQNEAQ (reference sequence). CDR3 length: 13 residues.

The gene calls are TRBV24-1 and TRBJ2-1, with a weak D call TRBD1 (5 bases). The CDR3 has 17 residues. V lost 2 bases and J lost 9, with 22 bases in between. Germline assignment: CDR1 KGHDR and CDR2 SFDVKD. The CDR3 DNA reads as TGTGCCACCAGTGATTCCAGACTCGTAGAAAGGGGTAGTGAGCAGTTCTTC. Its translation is CATSDSRLVERGSEQFF.

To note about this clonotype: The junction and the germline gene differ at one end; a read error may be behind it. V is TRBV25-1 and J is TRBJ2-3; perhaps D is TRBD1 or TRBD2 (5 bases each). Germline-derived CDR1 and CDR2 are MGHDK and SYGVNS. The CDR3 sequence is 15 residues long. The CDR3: CDSSELTLDGDRQYF. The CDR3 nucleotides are TGTGACAGCAGTGAATTAACCCTCGACGGGGACCGGCAGTATTTT.